The 31 T cell receptor beta chains presented below share a single source sample, sequenced in a study of identifying expanded T cells in peripheral blood. The protocol was immunoSEQ multiplex PCR, while the TCRdb copy is restricted to in-frame clones and leaves out a portion. The table has some 100,000 clones, about 88% seen once. The specimen sequenced was blood. The receptors stem from a person aged 18 to 70 in good health.

The V gene is TRBV28, the J gene TRBJ2-2; D may be TRBD1 or TRBD2 (5 bases each). Germline values: CDR1 MDHEN, CDR2 SYDVKM. This CDR3 contains 13 residues. Trimming removed 4 bases at V and 5 bases at J, with 8 bases between. Here the CDR3 reads CASSWGRTGELFF. The CDR3 region has the DNA TGTGCCAGCAGTTGGGGGAGAACCGGGGAGCTGTTTTTT.

Many counts were recorded for this clone. The chain combines TRBV29-1 with TRBJ2-3, with D perhaps TRBD1 (6 bases). The V gene lost 8 bases and the J gene lost 1 base, with 13 bases spanning the gap. This CDR3 has 13 amino acids. Germline values: CDR1 SQVTM, CDR2 ANQGSEA. The CDR3, as DNA: TGCAGCATCAGGGGCTTCGGCACAGATACGCAGTATTTT. It encodes CSIRGFGTDTQYF.

This rearrangement joins TRBV15 to TRBJ1-5, with 7 bases fitting TRBD1. The CDR3 is 16 residues long. The V and J ends lost 4 bases and 2 bases, in that order; junction bases with no gene match: 8. The germline CDR1 and CDR2 sequences are LNHNV and YYDKDF (reference sequence). The CDR3 spells CATSIRGTKGNQPQHF. Here the CDR3 DNA reads TGTGCCACCAGCATCAGGGGGACGAAGGGCAATCAGCCCCAGCATTTT.

The V call is TRBV27, the J call TRBJ1-4, with D uncertain. This CDR3 is 12 amino acids long. Germline loops: CDR1 MNHEY, CDR2 SMNVEV (reference sequence). Trimming removed 4 bases at V and 7 bases at J, with 7 bases between. In nucleotides, the CDR3 is TGTGCCAGCAGTTCCCGAGGTGAAAAACTGTTTTTT. As protein: CASSSRGEKLFF.

The chain has TRBV5-6 and TRBJ1-4; D is unclear. The CDR3 consists of 14 residues. The germline V gene encodes CDR1 SGHDT and CDR2 YYEEEE. Trimming removed 4 bases from V and 0 bases from J, with 7 bases in between. CDR3 nucleotide sequence: TGTGCCAGCAGCCAGGACCCAACTAATGAAAAACTGTTTTTT. Protein sequence: CASSQDPTNEKLFF.

CDR3: CSVAPVGGYGYTF. CDR3 nucleotide sequence: TGCAGCGTTGCCCCAGTGGGGGGCTATGGCTACACCTTC. This rearrangement joins TRBV29-1 to TRBJ1-2, with D perhaps TRBD1 (5 bases). Deletions cut 4 bases from V and 4 bases from J, with 13 bases between. CDR3 length: 13 residues. Germline-derived CDR1 and CDR2 are SQVTM and ANQGSEA.

Only one count was recorded for this clone. The chain joins TRBV19 to TRBJ1-3, with 8 positions matching TRBD1. The V gene end was trimmed by 8 bases and the J gene end by 3 bases; junction bases not matched to a gene: 6. Germline-derived CDR1 and CDR2 are LNHDA and SQIVND (reference sequence). The CDR3 is made up of 14 amino acids. The CDR3 DNA reads as TGTGCCAGTGACCCGACAGGGGATGGAAACACCATATATTTT. Translated, it gives CASDPTGDGNTIYF.

This CDR3 reads CASSQNTMNTEAFF. The CDR3 DNA follows: TGTGCCAGCAGCCAGAATACCATGAACACTGAAGCTTTCTTT. The V call is TRBV4-2, the J call TRBJ1-1; no definite D call. Germline V gene sequence: CDR1 LGHNA, CDR2 YNFKEQ. The CDR3 extends over 14 amino acids. V was trimmed by 3 bases and J by 0 bases, leaving 8 bases between them.

V and J are TRBV7-8 and TRBJ2-3, with D unclear. Looked up from germline, CDR1 is SGHVS and CDR2 is FQNEAQ. The CDR3 runs 14 residues. V was shortened by 4 bases and J by 5 bases, with 13 bases between the two germline ends. CDR3 DNA sequence: TGTGCCAGCAGCTACGGACCAGGTGTAGATACGCAGTATTTT. Amino acids: CASSYGPGVDTQYF.

This chain connects TRBV11-3 to TRBJ2-1; 10 bases map to TRBD2. This CDR3 comprises 14 residues. V lost 5 bases, J lost 5 bases, and 3 bases stayed unmatched. Looked up from germline, CDR1 is SGHNT and CDR2 is YENEEA. The CDR3 region is CASSLSGGHNEQFF. The CDR3 nucleotides are TGTGCCAGCAGCCTTAGCGGGGGGCACAATGAGCAGTTCTTC.

This chain links TRBV19 with TRBJ2-7, with 7 bases matching TRBD2. This CDR3 spans 18 amino acids. V trimming: 1 base; J trimming: 2 bases; junction bases outside the gene matches: 14. Germline loops: CDR1 LNHDA, CDR2 SQIVND (reference sequence). The CDR3 loop is CASSIAFRASGGTYEQYF. The DNA for the CDR3 is TGTGCCAGTAGTATAGCGTTCAGGGCTAGCGGAGGTACCTACGAGCAGTACTTC.

The chain recombines TRBV5-1 with TRBJ2-1, with D unclear. Germline assignment: CDR1 SGHRS and CDR2 YFSETQ. CDR3 length: 15 residues. V lost 6 bases and J 9 bases, leaving 22 bases between the germline ends. The CDR3 here is CASNLRATQPSEQFF. CDR3 coding DNA: TGCGCCAGCAATCTAAGGGCCACCCAACCTAGTGAGCAGTTCTTC.

The chain recombines TRBV5-4 with TRBJ1-2; D uncertain. V shed 0 bases and J shed 3 bases, with 6 bases lying between them. CDR1 SGHNT and CDR2 YYREEE come from the germline V gene (reference sequence). The CDR3 length is 13 residues. The CDR3 bases are TGTGCCAGCAGCTTGGCCGGGTACTATGGCTACACCTTC. This gives the protein CASSLAGYYGYTF. Filled out from reference TRBV5-4 and TRBJ1-2, the complete variable domain reads ETGVTQSPTHLIKTRGQQVTLRCSSQSGHNTVSWYQQALGQGPQFIFQYYREEENGRGNFPPRFSGLQFPNYSSELNVNALELDDSALYLCASSLAGYYGYTFGSGTRLTVV.

The chain recombines TRBV29-1 with TRBJ2-5; D perhaps matches TRBD2 (7 bases). Per the germline V gene, CDR1 is SQVTM and CDR2 is ANQGSEA. V dropped 3 bases and J dropped 1 base, with 12 bases sitting between them. The CDR3 loop spans 14 amino acids. The CDR3 region has the DNA TGCAGCGTTGAGGGGCGGGGGCCCCAAGAGACCCAGTACTTC. Amino acid sequence: CSVEGRGPQETQYF.

The count of this clone is one. The chain is built from TRBV28 and TRBJ1-2; no clear D. The CDR3 spans 14 residues. V dropped 4 bases and J dropped 4 bases, with 13 bases sitting between them. Germline assignment: CDR1 MDHEN and CDR2 SYDVKM. The CDR3 coding sequence is TGTGCCAGCAGTTCCCCCCAATGGGGCTATGGCTACACCTTC. Protein product: CASSSPQWGYGYTF.

The chain employs TRBV18 and TRBJ1-5; D may be TRBD1 (6 bases). CDR1 and CDR2 (germline): KGHSH, LQKENI. V was pared by 3 bases and J by 4 bases, with 13 bases between. This CDR3 region has 15 residues. CDR3: CASSPEGGTNQPQHF. The DNA of the CDR3 is TGTGCCAGCTCACCCGAAGGGGGGACTAATCAGCCCCAGCATTTT.

This sequence joins TRBV27 and TRBJ1-5; 8 bases agree with TRBD1. Germline CDR1 is MNHEY and CDR2 is SMNVEV (reference sequence). J lost 2 bases, V lost 5 bases, and 5 bases had no gene match. The CDR3 has 15 amino acids. CDR3 nucleotide sequence: TGTGCCAGCAGTCCAGGGGGCCTAGGCAATCAGCCCCAGCATTTT. It is translated as CASSPGGLGNQPQHF.

The chain has TRBV10-1 and TRBJ2-2; D possibly corresponds to TRBD1 (6 bases). The CDR3 loop spans 15 amino acids. V was pared by 5 bases and J by 0 bases, with 10 bases between. Germline V gene data show CDR1 as WNHNN and CDR2 as SYGVQD (reference sequence). CDR3 in amino acids: CASSSTGSNTGELFF. CDR3 sequence (DNA): TGCGCCAGCAGTTCGACAGGTTCGAACACCGGGGAGCTGTTTTTT.

The chain employs TRBV7-9 and TRBJ1-5; D gene ambiguous. Germline V gene sequence: CDR1 SEHNR, CDR2 FQNEAQ (reference sequence). The CDR3 consists of 14 residues. The V end lost 5 bases, the J end lost 5 bases, and 13 bases lay between the germline ends. This CDR3 is CASSQMADHQPQHF. As DNA, the CDR3 is TGTGCCAGCAGCCAAATGGCGGACCATCAGCCCCAGCATTTT. Using reference TRBV7-9 and TRBJ1-5 for the parts outside the CDR3, the full variable domain is DTGVSQNPRHKITKRGQNVTFRCDPISEHNRLYWYRQTLGQGPEFLTYFQNEAQLEKSRLLSDRFSAERPKGSFSTLEIQRTEQGDSAMYLCASSQMADHQPQHFGDGTRLSIL.

The CDR3 protein is CASSQEISTEAFF. The DNA for the CDR3 is TGCGCCAGCAGCCAAGAGATCAGCACTGAAGCTTTCTTT. The chain joins TRBV4-3 to TRBJ1-1; D is undetermined. CDR1 is LGHNA and CDR2 is YSLEER in the germline V gene. This CDR3 has 13 amino acids. Trimming left V 0 bases short and J 4 bases short, with 6 bases between.

The chain couples TRBV12-2 to TRBJ1-5. TRBV12-2 is designated a pseudogene. The CDR3 loop spans 13 amino acids. The chain's CDR3 is CASRIPGRGPQHF. CDR3 DNA: TGTGCAAGTCGGATACCAGGTCGGGGGCCCCAGCATTTT.

This chain uses TRBV7-7 with TRBJ2-1; 9 bases match TRBD1. The germline V gene encodes CDR1 SSHAT and CDR2 FNYEAQ (reference sequence). This CDR3 comprises 13 residues. V lost 3 bases to trimming and J lost 7 bases; unmatched junction nucleotides: 1. For the CDR3, the DNA is TGTGCCAGCAGCTTGACAGGGGGAAATGAGCAGTTCTTC. Protein: CASSLTGGNEQFF.

In this sample, this clone turned up once. The rearrangement uses TRBV10-3 and TRBJ2-5; D remains unclear. The CDR3 length is 11 residues. V lost 3 bases, J lost 1 base, and 0 bases lay in between. Germline values: CDR1 ENHRY, CDR2 SYGVKD. Written as DNA, the CDR3 is TGTGCCATCAGTGACCAAGAGACCCAGTACTTC. Its translation is CAISDQETQYF.

Here the CDR3 reads CASSLGGKNIQYF. The DNA for the CDR3 is TGTGCCAGCAGCTTGGGGGGAAAAAACATTCAGTACTTC. This chain links TRBV11-1 with TRBJ2-4; tentative D call: TRBD2 (6 bases). The CDR3 runs 13 residues. Germline V gene lookup returns CDR1 SGHAT and CDR2 FQDESV (reference sequence). V gave up 3 bases and J gave up 4 bases, with 7 bases separating them.

J is TRBJ1-5 and V is TRBV6-5; TRBD1 is a possible D gene (6 bases). CDR3 length: 15 residues. The V gene's germline CDR1 is MNHEY and CDR2 SVGAGI. Trimming removed 6 bases at V and 0 bases at J, with 12 bases between. The CDR3 loop is CASSYRTDSNQPQHF. For the CDR3, the DNA is TGTGCCAGCAGCTACAGGACAGATAGCAATCAGCCCCAGCATTTT.

The J gene is TRBJ2-3, the V gene TRBV9; 11 bases align to TRBD2. Germline lookup yields CDR1 SGDLS and CDR2 YYNGEE. The CDR3 totals 15 residues. The V and J ends lost 3 bases and 4 bases, in that order; junction bases with no gene match: 4. CDR3 protein: CASSDSGRAPDTQYF. The CDR3 DNA reads TGTGCCAGCAGCGATAGCGGGAGGGCCCCAGATACGCAGTATTTT.

The V gene is TRBV11-2, the J gene TRBJ2-7, with 9 bases identical to TRBD1. The V and J ends lost 4 bases and 7 bases, in that order; junction bases with no gene match: 5. Per the germline V gene, CDR1 is SGHAT and CDR2 is FQNNGV. This CDR3 spans 13 amino acids. The CDR3 protein is CASSSDRGQEQYF. CDR3 sequence (DNA): TGTGCCAGCAGCTCGGACAGGGGTCAGGAGCAGTACTTC.

This chain links TRBV11-2 with TRBJ2-1, with D unresolved. The CDR3 totals 14 residues. The germline CDR1 and CDR2 sequences are SGHAT and FQNNGV. Trimming removed 1 base at V and 9 bases at J, with 13 bases between. CDR3 sequence (DNA): TGTGCCAGCAGCTTAGCGGTGACCTATTCTGAGCAGTTCTTC. Protein product: CASSLAVTYSEQFF.

This chain joins TRBV5-1 and TRBJ2-7; D may be TRBD1 (7 bases). The V end lost 0 bases, the J end lost 1 base, and 26 bases lay between the germline ends. Germline assignment: CDR1 SGHRS and CDR2 YFSETQ. This CDR3 is built from 20 residues. The DNA for the CDR3 is TGCGCCAGCAGCTTGGTTGGCGGGACAGAGAGACTGCATCCTTCCTACGAGCAGTACTTC. Translation gives CASSLVGGTERLHPSYEQYF.

The V and J genes are TRBV27 and TRBJ1-3; D unclear. Germline V gene sequence: CDR1 MNHEY, CDR2 SMNVEV (reference sequence). V was clipped by 0 bases and J by 2 bases, with 8 bases between them. The CDR3 is 15 amino acids. The CDR3 DNA is TGTGCCAGCAGTTTATCGGGAGGCGCTGGAAACACCATATATTTT. This translates into CASSLSGGAGNTIYF.

This clone has only one observation. The V gene is TRBV19, the J gene TRBJ1-3; D might be TRBD1 (5 bases). Germline CDR1 LNHDA, CDR2 SQIVND (reference sequence). CDR3 size: 17 residues. V dropped 3 bases and J dropped 3 bases, with 18 bases sitting between them. The DNA of the CDR3 is TGTGCCAGTAGTATGTCGGGACTCACCGAGAATGGAAACACCATATATTTT. As protein: CASSMSGLTENGNTIYF.